A selection of T cell receptor beta chains follows, all from one sample in a study of breast tumors, draining lymph nodes, adjacent tissues. TCRdb reanalysed the multiplex PCR reads using MiXCR and keeps one entry per CDR3 protein. The top ten clones hold approximately 5% of a sample with 85,000 to 120,000 distinct CDR3 sequences, under 40% of them seen once. The sample was axillary lymph node tissue. Every receptor here comes from a female donor with breast cancer. Some clones in this sample may be carry-over from other donors' samples. Each CDR3 is given with its conserved first and last residue. A D gene is named only where the DNA matches it firmly. Part of the rows lack a size; the others show once, few, many or a class for expanded clones.

d_call	v_call	j_call	cdr3_length	clone_size	cdr3_nt	cdr3_aa
-	TRBV4-1	TRBJ2-2	15	-	TGCGCCAGCATACCTCTTCGGCAGACCACCGGGGAGCTGTTTTTT	CASIPLRQTTGELFF
TRBD2	TRBV2	TRBJ2-3	19	-	TGTGCCAGCAGTCCGGGACTAGCGGGAGTTGGAGGTCGGCCAGATACGCAGTATTTT	CASSPGLAGVGGRPDTQYF
TRBD1	TRBV19	TRBJ2-7	15	many	TGTGCCAGTAGTAAGTCCCGACAGGGATTCTACGAGCAGTACTTC	CASSKSRQGFYEQYF
-	TRBV20-1	TRBJ1-6	14	many	TGCAGTGCTACCGGGACAAACATTAATTCACCCCTCCACTTT	CSATGTNINSPLHF
-	TRBV6-6	TRBJ2-5	12	-	TGTGCCAGCATCCAGGGGAAAGAGACCCAGTACTTC	CASIQGKETQYF
TRBD2	TRBV27	TRBJ2-3	16	many	TGTGCCAGCAGTCTACACCCTAGCGGGAGCACAGATACGCAGTATTTT	CASSLHPSGSTDTQYF
-	TRBV28	TRBJ2-7	16	few	TGTGCCAGCAGTTTATCCAGTCAGGACCCTGCAGACGAGCAGTACTTC	CASSLSSQDPADEQYF
-	TRBV20-1	TRBJ1-3	15	many	TGCAGTGCTAGACATCCCCGGGGGTTAGGAAACACCATATATTTT	CSARHPRGLGNTIYF
-	TRBV7-9	TRBJ2-2	15	many	TGTGCCAGCGGGGCAGACAAGACGAACACCGGGGAGCTGTTTTTT	CASGADKTNTGELFF
TRBD1	TRBV7-3	TRBJ1-3	15	many	TGTGCCAGCAGTCCCTCAGGGGGCTCTGGAAACACCATATATTTT	CASSPSGGSGNTIYF
-	TRBV5-1	TRBJ2-7	13	many	TGCGCCAGCAGCCGACAACCACTGGGCGAGCAGTACTTC	CASSRQPLGEQYF
-	TRBV28	TRBJ2-7	13	many	TGTGCCAGCAGTTTCTCCCTAGCCTACGAGCAGTACTTC	CASSFSLAYEQYF
TRBD2	TRBV6-5	TRBJ2-6	19	many	TGTGCCAGCACTCACGGGGGGGGCGCATCTTACTCTGGGGCCAACGTCCTGACTTTC	CASTHGGGASYSGANVLTF
-	TRBV7-9	TRBJ2-1	14	-	TGTGCCAGCAGCTTAATTCAGGGCTACAATGAGCAGTTCTTC	CASSLIQGYNEQFF
-	TRBV4-2	TRBJ2-2	18	many	TGTGCCAGCAGCCAAGAAAGTTGGGCTAGCACGAACACCGGGGAGCTGTTTTTT	CASSQESWASTNTGELFF
TRBD2	TRBV13	TRBJ2-3	17	few	TGTGCCAGCAGCCCCGGACTAGCGGGAGCACAGGCAGATACGCAGTATTTT	CASSPGLAGAQADTQYF
-	TRBV7-3	TRBJ1-1	12	-	TGTGCCAGCAGCACCCGGGACAACGAAGCTTTCTTT	CASSTRDNEAFF
-	TRBV5-6	TRBJ2-1	15	many	TGTGCCAGCAGCTTGGTAGGGGTTTCCGACAATGAGCAGTTCTTC	CASSLVGVSDNEQFF
-	TRBV7-2	TRBJ1-2	16	many	TGTGCCAGCAGCTTAGGGGCTAGTGGCGGCACCTATGGCTACACCTTC	CASSLGASGGTYGYTF
-	TRBV7-9	TRBJ2-1	16	-	TGTGCCAGCACTTTGTCGGGGCTCAGGGGGGGCAATGAGCAGTTCTTC	CASTLSGLRGGNEQFF
-	TRBV27	TRBJ2-2	13	few	TGTGCCAGCAGTTTCCGGGGAATCGGGGAGCTGTTTTTT	CASSFRGIGELFF
-	TRBV20-1	TRBJ1-5	14	many	TGCAGTGCTAGGGGACTTTATAGCAATCAGCCCCAGCATTTT	CSARGLYSNQPQHF